A single sample gave rise to the 29 T cell receptor beta chains below, sequenced in a study of blood T cell repertoires in COVID-19. Profiled with immunoSEQ multiplex PCR; TCRdb holds only in-frame clones, not every one. The sample consists of 250,000 to 300,000 clones, around 78% of them appearing once. The source material was peripheral blood. The source of these receptors is a man in his 60s who had recovered from COVID-19.

This rearrangement joins TRBV5-1 to TRBJ1-1; 10 bases line up with TRBD1. The V gene end was trimmed by 6 bases and the J gene end by 4 bases; junction bases not matched to a gene: 9. The CDR3 covers 15 residues. The germline V gene encodes CDR1 SGHRS and CDR2 YFSETQ. The CDR3 loop is CASNKEGQGSTEAFF. The CDR3 nucleotides read TGCGCCAGCAATAAAGAGGGACAGGGGAGCACTGAAGCTTTCTTT.

The V call is TRBV2, the J call TRBJ1-2; D gene uncertain. The CDR3 has 14 amino acids. CDR1 is SNHLY and CDR2 is FYNNEI in the germline V gene. V lost 11 bases and J 5 bases, leaving 21 bases between the germline ends. CDR3 nucleotides: TGTGCCGTACCGGGTCCCTTTTTGGTTTATGGCTACACCTTC. This codes for CAVPGPFLVYGYTF.

This chain uses TRBV18 with TRBJ2-7; D is undetermined. CDR1 and CDR2 (germline): KGHSH, LQKENI. With 3 bases removed from V and 2 bases from J, the gap between germline ends came to 8 bases. The CDR3 has 13 residues. The CDR3 is CASSPVAAYEQYF. CDR3 bases: TGTGCCAGCTCACCTGTGGCGGCCTACGAGCAGTACTTC.

This chain uses TRBV27 with TRBJ2-1; 13 bases agree with TRBD2. Germline assignment: CDR1 MNHEY and CDR2 SMNVEV (reference sequence). CDR3 length: 14 residues. V trimming: 8 bases; J trimming: 6 bases; junction bases outside the gene matches: 4. CDR3 residues: CASGLAGVGNEQFF. In DNA form, the CDR3 reads TGTGCCAGCGGACTAGCGGGAGTTGGCAATGAGCAGTTCTTC.

J is TRBJ2-1 and V is TRBV6-1; TRBD1 might be the D (5 bases). The germline V and J ends were trimmed by 1 base and 6 bases, with 13 bases remaining between them. CDR3 length: 15 residues. CDR1 is MNHNS and CDR2 is SASEGT in the germline V gene. The CDR3 protein is CASSEGMGLSNEQFF. As DNA, the CDR3 is TGTGCCAGCAGTGAAGGCATGGGGCTGAGCAATGAGCAGTTCTTC.

The chain combines TRBV5-1 with TRBJ1-1, with a tentative D call TRBD1 (5 bases). Trimming removed 5 bases from V and 1 base from J, with 9 bases in between. This CDR3 is 13 amino acids long. CDR1 and CDR2 (germline): SGHRS, YFSETQ. In DNA form, the CDR3 reads TGCGCCAGCAGGAACACAGGGAACACTGAAGCTTTCTTT. Its protein is CASRNTGNTEAFF.

The chain joins TRBV2 to TRBJ1-5; D might be TRBD1 (6 bases). The CDR3 loop spans 13 amino acids. Deletions cut 9 bases from V and 5 bases from J, with 14 bases between. Germline V gene lookup returns CDR1 SNHLY and CDR2 FYNNEI. Here the CDR3 reads CARVTGLDQPQHF. The DNA for the CDR3 is TGTGCCAGGGTTACAGGGTTGGATCAGCCCCAGCATTTT. The variable domain in full, with the rest retrieved from reference TRBV2 and TRBJ1-5, is EPEVTQTPSHQVTQMGQEVILRCVPISNHLYFYWYRQILGQKVEFLVSFYNNEISEKSEIFDDQFSVERPDGSNFTLKIRSTKLEDSAMYFCARVTGLDQPQHFGDGTRLSIL.

V and J are TRBV28 and TRBJ1-6; TRBD1 matches 9 bases. CDR1 is MDHEN, CDR2 SYDVKM, per germline. The V gene end was trimmed by 7 bases and the J gene end by 10 bases; junction bases not matched to a gene: 11. The CDR3 is 15 residues long. Here the CDR3 DNA reads TGTGCCAGCACTCCCGGGGGACAGGGAAAATCACCCCTCCACTTT. This gives the protein CASTPGGQGKSPLHF.

In its sample, this clone was seen a few times. This sequence joins TRBV6-1 and TRBJ1-2, with 7 bases matching TRBD1. V dropped 3 bases and J dropped 0; count of bases not matched to a gene: 4. CDR3 length equals 15 residues. Germline CDR1 reads MNHNS; CDR2 reads SASEGT. In DNA form, the CDR3 reads TGTGCCAGCAGTGATACAGGGGCCTCTAACTATGGCTACACCTTC. Residues: CASSDTGASNYGYTF.

The rearrangement joins TRBV19 to TRBJ2-2; no clear D. The V end lost 2 bases, the J end lost 4 bases, and 11 bases lay between the germline ends. Germline loops: CDR1 LNHDA, CDR2 SQIVND (reference sequence). The CDR3 loop spans 15 amino acids. For the CDR3, the DNA is TGTGCCAGTAGTATAACCGGAGAGCCCACCGGGGAGCTGTTTTTT. Residues: CASSITGEPTGELFF.

The chain is built from TRBV6-4 and TRBJ1-1; 7 bases line up with TRBD1. This CDR3 is built from 15 residues. Looked up from germline, CDR1 is MRHNA and CDR2 is SNTAGT. Losses at the gene ends were 4 bases for V and 5 bases for J; bases not matched to a gene: 10. The DNA of the CDR3 is TGTGCCAGCAGTGTCCTCGACAGGGTTGGGACTGAAGCTTTCTTT. Amino acids: CASSVLDRVGTEAFF.

This clone appeared a single time. CDR3 sequence (DNA): TGTGCCAGCAGCGCCCGCGGGACTCGCTACGAGCAGTACTTC. It is translated as CASSARGTRYEQYF. This chain connects TRBV7-2 to TRBJ2-7, with D possibly TRBD2 on 6 matching bases. Germline values: CDR1 SGHTA, CDR2 FQGNSA. There are 14 residues in the CDR3. Trimming stripped 5 bases from V and 3 bases from J, with 14 bases between. The full variable domain, in which reference TRBV7-2 and TRBJ2-7 provide the parts outside the CDR3, is GAGVSQSPSNKVTEKGKDVELRCDPISGHTALYWYRQSLGQGLEFLIYFQGNSAPDKSGLPSDRFSAERTGGSVSTLTIQRTQQEDSAVYLCASSARGTRYEQYFGPGTRLTVT.

The chain uses TRBV19 and TRBJ2-7, with D tentatively TRBD2 (6 bases). The V end lost 1 base, the J end lost 3 bases, and 16 bases lay between the germline ends. The CDR3 loop spans 16 amino acids. The germline V gene has CDR1 LNHDA and CDR2 SQIVND (reference sequence). The CDR3, as DNA: TGTGCCAGTAGTATAGTTCTAGCGTCCTCCGGCTACGAGCAGTACTTC. Residues: CASSIVLASSGYEQYF.

This chain joins TRBV19 and TRBJ2-3; 11 bases match TRBD2. V lost 6 bases to trimming and J lost 6 bases; unmatched junction nucleotides: 14. Germline-derived CDR1 and CDR2 are LNHDA and SQIVND (reference sequence). This CDR3 spans 17 amino acids. The CDR3 coding sequence is TGTGCCAGTAGGTCGCTAGCGGGGGGCCCGCATCGGGATACGCAGTATTTT. It specifies CASRSLAGGPHRDTQYF. Using reference TRBV19 and TRBJ2-3 for the parts outside the CDR3, the full variable domain is DGGITQSPKYLFRKEGQNVTLSCEQNLNHDAMYWYRQDPGQGLRLIYYSQIVNDFQKGDIAEGYSVSREKKESFPLTVTSAQKNPTAFYLCASRSLAGGPHRDTQYFGPGTRLTVL.

Note on this clone: Other nucleotide sequences in the sample specify the same CDR3. The V gene is TRBV18, the J gene TRBJ1-2, with 7 bases matching TRBD1. The V and J ends lost 1 base and 8 bases, in that order; junction bases with no gene match: 4. There are 13 residues in the CDR3. Germline CDR1 and CDR2: KGHSH and LQKENI. The CDR3 DNA is TGTGCCAGCTCACCACAGGGGGCTCGGGGCTACACCTTC. Translation gives CASSPQGARGYTF.

This sequence joins TRBV29-1 and TRBJ1-3; 9 positions agree with TRBD1. The CDR3 sequence is 13 residues long. Germline values: CDR1 SQVTM, CDR2 ANQGSEA. J was trimmed by 8 bases and V by 7 bases; bases with no gene match: 9. For the CDR3, the DNA is TGCAGCGCGCGCCGGGACAGGGCGGACACCATATATTTT. Translated: CSARRDRADTIYF.

The chain carries TRBV7-9 and TRBJ2-2; D is undetermined. Germline CDR1 reads SEHNR; CDR2 reads FQNEAQ (reference sequence). V was cut by 2 bases and J by 0 bases, with 10 bases left in between. The CDR3 has 16 amino acids. The CDR3 protein is CASSLTVLANTGELFF. The CDR3 DNA is TGTGCCAGCAGCTTAACGGTTTTGGCGAACACCGGGGAGCTGTTTTTT.

This clone was seen more than once but under ten times. The chain links TRBV6-4 to TRBJ1-4; 10 positions agree with TRBD1. This CDR3 spans 21 amino acids. Germline V lookup: CDR1 MRHNA, CDR2 SNTAGT. Trimming took 2 bases from V and 1 from J; bases not matched to a gene: 16. The CDR3 DNA follows: TGTGCCAGCAGTGACCGGGACAGGGGACCGTCATTCGTGGTAACTAATGAAAAACTGTTTTTT. It specifies CASSDRDRGPSFVVTNEKLFF.

This clone was picked up one time. The V call is TRBV12-3 or TRBV12-4, the J call TRBJ2-7, with D possibly TRBD1 on 6 matching bases. The V and J ends lost 3 bases and 2 bases respectively, with 8 bases between them. The CDR3 covers 13 residues. This chain's CDR3 is CASSFQGTYEQYF. The CDR3, as DNA: TGTGCCAGCAGTTTTCAGGGGACCTACGAGCAGTACTTC.

The V call is TRBV7-2, the J call TRBJ1-6, with a weak D call TRBD1 (6 bases). The germline gives CDR1 SGHTA, CDR2 FQGNSA. This CDR3 spans 16 amino acids. The V and J ends lost 1 base and 7 bases respectively, with 14 bases between them. CDR3 amino acids: CASSLVGRGGNSPLHF. In DNA, the CDR3 is TGTGCCAGCAGCTTAGTGGGCAGGGGCGGAAATTCACCCCTCCACTTT.

The rearrangement links TRBV12-5 to TRBJ2-1, with a weak D call TRBD2 (6 bases). Germline CDR1 LGHNT, CDR2 FRNRAP. CDR3 length: 15 amino acids. V shed 1 base and J shed 8 bases, with 15 bases lying between them. The CDR3 DNA follows: TGTGCTAGTGGTTTGGCGGCGGGGCCTCCCCATGAGCAGTTCTTC. This translates into CASGLAAGPPHEQFF.

This rearrangement joins TRBV5-4 to TRBJ2-5; possible D gene TRBD1, 6 bases. The V and J ends lost 0 bases and 5 bases respectively, with 14 bases between them. This CDR3 has 15 residues. Germline V lookup: CDR1 SGHNT, CDR2 YYREEE (reference sequence). The CDR3 loop is CASSLDQGRGETQYF. The CDR3 bases are TGTGCCAGCAGCTTGGATCAGGGGCGCGGGGAGACCCAGTACTTC.

J is TRBJ2-6 and V is TRBV5-4; TRBD1 matches 7 bases. Trimming cost V 3 bases and J 1 base; bases outside gene matches: 4. Germline CDR1 is SGHNT and CDR2 is YYREEE (reference sequence). The CDR3 is made up of 16 amino acids. The CDR3, as DNA: TGTGCCAGCAGCTCGGGACAGACTTCTGGGGCCAACGTCCTGACTTTC. It translates to CASSSGQTSGANVLTF.

This CDR3 is CASSQTGTGKETQYF. CDR3 bases: TGCGCCAGCAGCCAAACCGGGACAGGGAAAGAGACCCAGTACTTC. This rearrangement joins TRBV4-1 to TRBJ2-5; TRBD1 agrees at 9 bases. This CDR3 region has 15 residues. With 2 bases clipped from V and 3 bases from J, the junction kept 4 bases outside the gene matches. Germline loops: CDR1 MGHRA, CDR2 YSYEKL.

This chain uses TRBV19 with TRBJ2-3, with 7 bases lining up with TRBD1. The CDR3 has 15 residues. Germline CDR1 LNHDA, CDR2 SQIVND (reference sequence). V gave up 1 base and J gave up 2 bases; unmatched junction bases: 3. The CDR3 loop is CASSIGDSPTDTQYF. Written as DNA, the CDR3 is TGTGCCAGTAGTATAGGGGACAGCCCCACAGATACGCAGTATTTT.

This clone showed up just once. The chain employs TRBV19 and TRBJ1-2; 7 bases are a match to TRBD1. CDR1 is LNHDA and CDR2 is SQIVND in the germline V gene (reference sequence). J lost 4 bases, V lost 5 bases, and 13 bases had no gene match. This CDR3 contains 16 residues. CDR3 nucleotide sequence: TGTGCCAGTAGTCCCTTCCGAGGGCAGGGGGGCTATGGCTACACCTTC. It codes for CASSPFRGQGGYGYTF. Filled out from reference TRBV19 and TRBJ1-2, the complete variable domain reads DGGITQSPKYLFRKEGQNVTLSCEQNLNHDAMYWYRQDPGQGLRLIYYSQIVNDFQKGDIAEGYSVSREKKESFPLTVTSAQKNPTAFYLCASSPFRGQGGYGYTFGSGTRLTVV.

This chain joins TRBV18 and TRBJ1-2; D remains ambiguous. The CDR3 runs 15 residues. Per the germline V gene, CDR1 is KGHSH and CDR2 is LQKENI. Trimming stripped 0 bases from V and 0 bases from J, with 8 bases between. The CDR3, as DNA: TGTGCCAGCTCACCACCTCGGGGTGCTAACTATGGCTACACCTTC. Translated, it gives CASSPPRGANYGYTF.

V is TRBV28 and J is TRBJ1-5; D is unclear. Germline CDR1 MDHEN, CDR2 SYDVKM. The CDR3 length is 15 residues. V shed 3 bases and J shed 3 bases, with 12 bases lying between them. CDR3 residues: CASSFLQLFNQPQHF. The CDR3 DNA reads TGTGCCAGCAGTTTCTTACAGCTGTTCAATCAGCCCCAGCATTTT.

The J gene is TRBJ2-7, the V gene TRBV6-5, with 8 bases aligning to TRBD1. The CDR3 loop spans 15 amino acids. Trimming cost V 10 bases and J 4 bases; bases outside gene matches: 15. Germline lookup yields CDR1 MNHEY and CDR2 SVGAGI. Written as DNA, the CDR3 is TGTGCCACCCAGACATGGACAGGGTATGGATACGAGCAGTACTTC. It yields the protein CATQTWTGYGYEQYF.